The clone carrying this T cell receptor beta chain was observed once. Its matching antigen is unknown. The germline gene is not matched at one end of the junction; a read error may be the cause. The sample comes from a study of metastatic and nonmetastatic thyroid tumors. Study background: Repertoires from malignant and benign thyroid patients were compared across blood and tumor or nodule tissue. Study-wide points: Versus benign nodules, malignant thyroid tumors reportedly had significantly higher TCR beta diversity, in blood and tumor.

The CDR3 is 13 amino acids. Germline CDR1 is SGHTA and CDR2 is FQGTGA. All patients reached thyroid surgery having received no treatment beforehand. Under the authors' procedure: To classify distant metastasis in papillary thyroid cancer, a model was built from CDR3 differences across clinicopathological groups. TCRdb re-analyzed the PCR reads using MiXCR. The V and J calls here are based on TCRdb, not the publication. The data hold 22,000 or so clones, with 13% to 15% observed a single time. Sequencing was performed on tumor tissue. This sequence was found in a female donor with papillary thyroid cancer or a benign thyroid nodule (not recorded which). Some clones in this sample may be carry-over from other donors' samples. The V gene is TRBV7-3, the J gene TRBJ2-5; D is perhaps TRBD2 (5 bases). The CDR3 sequence: CVSSLGGRETQYF. The CDR3 DNA reads TGTGTCAGCAGCCTCGGAGGCCGGGAGACCCAGTACTTC. Full variable domain (outside the CDR3, taken from reference TRBV7-3 and TRBJ2-5): GAGVSQTPSNKVTEKGKYVELRCDPISGHTALYWYRQSLGQGPEFLIYFQGTGAADDSGLPNDRFFAVRPEGSVSTLKIQRTERGDSAVYLCVSSLGGRETQYFGPGTRLLVL.